These 19 T cell receptor beta chains share one sample of origin, sequenced in a study of blood T cells in healthy people across ages. For the second PCR, which ran for roughly 6 to 11 cycles, a sample-barcoded 5' primer and a J-beta primer mix were used. MiXCR was run by TCRdb on the 5' RACE reads, yielding one entry per CDR3 protein. Among about 680,000 distinct CDR3 sequences listed, 45% to 50% were seen once. The sequencing sample was made of blood. These TCRs come from a woman aged 55-70 years in good health.

This clonotype was observed a single time. The chain recombines TRBV7-2 with TRBJ2-2, with 9 nucleotides matching TRBD1. This CDR3 contains 18 residues. Germline V lookup: CDR1 SGHTA, CDR2 FQGNSA. V was clipped by 2 bases and J by 1 base; unmatched bases: 8. The CDR3 protein is CASSLQPGTGKNTGELFF. Here the CDR3 DNA reads TGTGCCAGCAGCTTACAACCCGGGACAGGGAAGAACACCGGGGAGCTGTTTTTT.

This clonotype appeared a few times. The chain employs TRBV7-2 and TRBJ2-1; a weak D match, TRBD2 (6 bases). Germline lookup yields CDR1 SGHTA and CDR2 FQGNSA. Between the trimmed V and J ends, which lost 2 bases and 3 bases, there was a span of 14 bases. The CDR3 loop spans 16 amino acids. CDR3 protein: CASSLRSGGVYNEQFF. CDR3 nucleotides: TGTGCCAGCAGCTTAAGATCCGGCGGGGTCTACAATGAGCAGTTCTTC. The full variable domain, in which reference TRBV7-2 and TRBJ2-1 provide the parts outside the CDR3, is GAGVSQSPSNKVTEKGKDVELRCDPISGHTALYWYRQSLGQGLEFLIYFQGNSAPDKSGLPSDRFSAERTGGSVSTLTIQRTQQEDSAVYLCASSLRSGGVYNEQFFGPGTRLTVL.

The table lists this clonotype with many counts. This chain links TRBV29-1 with TRBJ2-1; 10 positions agree with TRBD2. The length of the CDR3 is 15 residues. The V and J ends lost 5 bases and 0 bases, in that order; junction bases with no gene match: 4. Germline V gene lookup returns CDR1 SQVTM and CDR2 ANQGSEA. CDR3 residues: CSVSGLASSYNEQFF. The CDR3 nucleotides are TGCAGCGTTTCGGGACTAGCGAGCTCCTACAATGAGCAGTTCTTC.

DNA of the CDR3: TGTGCCAGCATAGGGCAGAGCTCCTACGAGCAGTACTTC. Protein product: CASIGQSSYEQYF. The chain combines TRBV27 with TRBJ2-7, with D hard to call. The V gene lost 7 bases and the J gene lost 0 bases, with 10 bases spanning the gap. The CDR3 extends over 13 amino acids. CDR1 and CDR2 (germline): MNHEY, SMNVEV (reference sequence).

This sequence joins TRBV6-6 and TRBJ2-7, with TRBD1 identical over 9 bases. Germline assignment: CDR1 MNHNY and CDR2 SVGAGI (reference sequence). J lost 5 bases, V lost 7 bases, and 3 bases had no gene match. This CDR3 comprises 12 residues. CDR3 coding DNA: TGTGCCAGCAAGGGACAGGGCGACGAGCAGTACTTC. Protein: CASKGQGDEQYF.

V usage is TRBV7-8 and J usage is TRBJ2-1; D not certain. The DNA end is more similar to TRBJ2-7, so the J call may be wrong. In germline, CDR1 is SGHVS, CDR2 FQNEAQ. The CDR3 length is 13 residues. The chain's CDR3 is CASSPKGPNEQYF. CDR3 coding DNA: TGTGCCAGCAGCCCAAAGGGTCCGAACGAGCAGTACTTC.

This clonotype has a handful of counts. The chain couples TRBV9 to TRBJ2-3; D remains unclear. Looked up from germline, CDR1 is SGDLS and CDR2 is YYNGEE. This CDR3 is 17 amino acids long. V shed 0 bases and J shed 0 bases, with 14 bases lying between them. The CDR3 reads CASSVEAGSASTDTQYF. CDR3 coding DNA: TGTGCCAGCAGCGTAGAGGCAGGCAGTGCTAGCACAGATACGCAGTATTTT.

This clonotype was seen only a few times. The chain recombines TRBV12-3 or TRBV12-4 with TRBJ2-3, with 12 bases fitting TRBD2. The V and J ends lost 7 bases and 2 bases, in that order; junction bases with no gene match: 7. The CDR3 length is 16 residues. The CDR3 protein is CASKLGLAGLTDTQYF. The CDR3 DNA is TGTGCCAGCAAACTTGGACTAGCGGGACTCACAGATACGCAGTATTTT.

The CDR3 region has the DNA TGCAGTGCTAGAGTCTTTAGCGGGCCCTCCTACAATGAGCAGTTCTTC. Its translation: CSARVFSGPSYNEQFF. This chain links TRBV20-1 with TRBJ2-1, with 7 bases fitting TRBD2. The germline V gene has CDR1 DFQATT and CDR2 SNEGSKA (reference sequence). This CDR3 contains 16 residues. J lost 0 bases, V lost 1 base, and 6 bases had no gene match.

This sequence joins TRBV5-1 and TRBJ2-2; 7 nucleotides match TRBD2. Losses at the gene ends were 2 bases for V and 4 bases for J; bases not matched to a gene: 5. Germline V gene data show CDR1 as SGHRS and CDR2 as YFSETQ. There are 15 residues in the CDR3. The DNA for the CDR3 is TGCGCCAGCAGCTTCGGGGCTAGCGGCACCGGGGAGCTGTTTTTT. Residues: CASSFGASGTGELFF.

The V call is TRBV7-9, the J call TRBJ2-1, with a possible D match to TRBD1 (6 bases). The CDR3 is 13 residues long. Between the trimmed V and J ends, which lost 4 bases and 10 bases, there was a span of 14 bases. Germline CDR1 reads SEHNR; CDR2 reads FQNEAQ (reference sequence). CDR3 loop: CASSSGHPNEQFF. CDR3 nucleotide sequence: TGTGCCAGCAGCTCGGGACACCCCAACGAGCAGTTCTTC.

This clonotype was seen many times. The V and J genes are TRBV10-3 and TRBJ2-7, with D maybe TRBD2 (6 bases). V lost 3 bases and J lost 2, with 17 bases in between. Germline V gene sequence: CDR1 ENHRY, CDR2 SYGVKD. The length of the CDR3 is 16 residues. The CDR3 is CAISESLGDLTYEQYF. The CDR3 region has the DNA TGTGCCATCAGTGAATCCCTAGGGGACTTAACCTACGAGCAGTACTTC.

This clonotype was seen at least ten times. The chain joins TRBV6-2 or TRBV6-3 to TRBJ2-7; D unresolved. V lost 5 bases and J 2 bases, leaving 10 bases between the germline ends. CDR1 and CDR2 from the germline V gene are MNHEY and SVGEGT. The CDR3 runs 13 residues. The DNA of the CDR3 is TGTGCCAGCAGTGACGAACAGACCTACGAGCAGTACTTC. Translation: CASSDEQTYEQYF.

This CDR3 reads CASSQIAGEGYEQYF. The CDR3 DNA is TGCGCCAGCAGCCAAATAGCGGGAGAGGGATACGAGCAGTACTTC. The chain carries TRBV4-3 and TRBJ2-7; the match to TRBD2 covers 9 bases. CDR1 is LGHNA and CDR2 is YSLEER in the germline V gene. This CDR3 spans 15 amino acids. The trim removed 2 bases at V and 4 bases at J, leaving 6 bases unmatched.

The V gene is TRBV9, the J gene TRBJ2-6; D is unclear. V lost 0 bases and J lost 2, with 12 bases in between. Germline CDR1 is SGDLS and CDR2 is YYNGEE. The CDR3 is 17 residues long. In DNA, the CDR3 is TGTGCCAGCAGCGTAGCTACGGCATCTACTGGGGCCAACGTCCTGACTTTC. Protein: CASSVATASTGANVLTF.

Turning to this clonotype: A single base separates this from a much larger clone, so it may be a read error. CDR3 nucleotide sequence: TGTGCCACCAGCGTCCTGGGGGGGACTAGCGGGATCAATGAGCAGTACTTC. This codes for CATSVLGGTSGINEQYF. The chain uses TRBV15 and TRBJ2-5; the match to TRBD2 covers 13 bases. Per germline, CDR1 LNHNV and CDR2 YYDKDF (reference sequence). Trimming removed 5 bases from V and 11 bases from J; junction bases left unmatched: 17. The CDR3 spans 17 residues.

In this sample, this clonotype turned up many times. The rearrangement links TRBV6-6 to TRBJ2-7; 9 nucleotides align to TRBD1. Looked up from germline, CDR1 is MNHNY and CDR2 is SVGAGI (reference sequence). This CDR3 is built from 14 residues. Losses at the gene ends were 6 bases for V and 3 bases for J; bases not matched to a gene: 6. CDR3 sequence reads: CASRRTGEGYEQYF. The CDR3 DNA is TGTGCCAGCAGGAGGACAGGGGAGGGCTACGAGCAGTACTTC.

The chain joins TRBV11-2 to TRBJ2-3; D is perhaps TRBD1 (6 bases). This CDR3 region has 15 residues. Per germline, CDR1 SGHAT and CDR2 FQNNGV. Trimming pared 3 bases from V and 0 bases from J, leaving 10 bases between. The CDR3, as DNA: TGTGCCAGCAGCTTTGGACAGATTAGCACAGATACGCAGTATTTT. Translation gives CASSFGQISTDTQYF.

This clonotype was observed a few times. V usage is TRBV7-2 and J usage is TRBJ1-2; 7 bases map to TRBD1. CDR1 and CDR2 (germline): SGHTA, FQGNSA. J was trimmed by 6 bases and V by 1 base; bases with no gene match: 14. This CDR3 has 17 residues. CDR3 bases: TGTGCCAGCAGCTTAGACGATTCAGGGGGGAAAAGGAATGGCTACACCTTC. It translates to CASSLDDSGGKRNGYTF.